The 20 T cell receptor beta chains listed next were all sequenced from one sample in a study of T cells in Graves' hyperthyroidism and ophthalmopathy. Template material for amplifying TCR beta CDR3 regions consisted of RNA transcripts. The HTBI set primed first-round TCR CDR3 RT-PCR. A single record per CDR3 protein comes from TCRdb applying MiXCR to the multiplex PCR reads. The repertoire includes 750,000 to 950,000 distinct CDR3 sequences, 38% of them detected once, and around 10% sits in the top ten. Sequenced material: blood. Source of these receptors: a man aged 18 to 29 with Graves' hyperthyroidism.

The sample holds many counts of this clonotype. This chain links TRBV7-9 with TRBJ1-6, with 7 bases matching TRBD1. From germline, CDR1 is SEHNR and CDR2 FQNEAQ (reference sequence). The ends lost 3 bases at V and 8 bases at J; junction bases unmatched: 4. There are 14 residues in the CDR3. The CDR3 region is CASSFDRVYSPLHF. In nucleotides, the CDR3 is TGTGCCAGCAGCTTCGACAGGGTATATTCACCCCTCCACTTT.

The table lists this clonotype with a few counts. V and J are TRBV7-9 and TRBJ1-1; a weak D match, TRBD1 (6 bases). The CDR3 is 16 amino acids. Germline lookup yields CDR1 SEHNR and CDR2 FQNEAQ (reference sequence). V lost 8 bases, J lost 2 bases, and 21 bases lay in between. The CDR3 DNA reads as TGTGCCAGCTCACCCCGGGTACAGGGCATAAACACTGAAGCTTTCTTT. This codes for CASSPRVQGINTEAFF.

V is TRBV19 and J is TRBJ2-5; 9 bases agree with TRBD2. V dropped 6 bases and J dropped 0; count of bases not matched to a gene: 8. The CDR3 length is 16 residues. Germline assignment: CDR1 LNHDA and CDR2 SQIVND (reference sequence). The CDR3 nucleotides read TGTGCCAGTAGCCCTTTAGCGGGGGCCTACCAAGAGACCCAGTACTTC. Protein sequence: CASSPLAGAYQETQYF.

The rearrangement links TRBV5-1 to TRBJ1-1, with 7 nucleotides matching TRBD1. Germline V lookup: CDR1 SGHRS, CDR2 YFSETQ. This CDR3 spans 14 amino acids. Trimming cost V 4 bases and J 6 bases; bases outside gene matches: 9. The CDR3 DNA reads TGCGCCAGCAGCCGATGGACAGGTCCCCCTGAAGCTTTCTTT. Protein sequence: CASSRWTGPPEAFF.

The chain couples TRBV6-2 or TRBV6-3 to TRBJ1-1; the D is unclear. Germline V gene data show CDR1 as MNHEY and CDR2 as SVGEGT. The CDR3 loop spans 14 amino acids. Trimming left V 2 bases short and J 6 bases short, with 13 bases between. CDR3 coding DNA: TGTGCCAGCAGTTACGAACGGATGGCGTCTGAAGCTTTCTTT. Amino acids: CASSYERMASEAFF.

V is TRBV19 and J is TRBJ2-2; TRBD1 matches 7 bases. V dropped 6 bases and J dropped 1; count of bases not matched to a gene: 11. CDR3 length equals 17 residues. The germline V gene has CDR1 LNHDA and CDR2 SQIVND (reference sequence). The chain's CDR3 is CASRLGDRRKNTGELFF. The CDR3 bases are TGTGCCAGTAGATTAGGGGACAGACGAAAGAACACCGGGGAGCTGTTTTTT.

This clonotype appeared many times. The chain carries TRBV10-3 and TRBJ1-1; D is unclear. CDR1 ENHRY and CDR2 SYGVKD come from the germline V gene. CDR3 length: 13 residues. Between the trimmed V and J ends, which lost 3 bases and 0 bases, there was a span of 5 bases. The CDR3, as DNA: TGTGCCATCAGTGAAACAATGAACACTGAAGCTTTCTTT. Translating gives CAISETMNTEAFF.

This clonotype was found many times. The V and J genes are TRBV10-3 and TRBJ1-1; the match to TRBD1 covers 8 bases. The V and J ends lost 0 bases and 6 bases, in that order; junction bases with no gene match: 9. The germline V gene encodes CDR1 ENHRY and CDR2 SYGVKD. The length of the CDR3 is 16 residues. The CDR3 coding sequence is TGTGCCATCAGTGAGTCGAAATATTCGGACAGGGCTGAAGCTTTCTTT. Its protein is CAISESKYSDRAEAFF.

This clonotype has a count of ten or more. The chain employs TRBV5-1 and TRBJ1-1, with TRBD1 as a possible D gene (5 bases). This CDR3 contains 13 residues. The ends were cut back, 2 bases at V and 10 bases at J, with 15 bases in the middle. From germline, CDR1 is SGHRS and CDR2 YFSETQ. The CDR3 protein is CASSFDGAARAFF. The CDR3 region has the DNA TGCGCCAGCAGCTTTGACGGGGCCGCTAGAGCTTTCTTT.

The CDR3 region has the DNA TGTGCCAGCAGCCCCGTGGGGGTGGACTATGGCTACACCTTC. Translation gives CASSPVGVDYGYTF. This chain joins TRBV5-6 and TRBJ1-2, with D perhaps TRBD1 (5 bases). Trimming removed 4 bases at V and 3 bases at J, with 13 bases between. The CDR3 is 14 amino acids. Germline V gives CDR1 SGHDT, CDR2 YYEEEE.

Of note for this clonotype: Compared with germline, one end of the junction differs, possibly owing to a read error. The V and J genes are TRBV10-3 and TRBJ1-2, with D possibly being TRBD1 (6 bases). The CDR3 has 19 residues. Germline V gives CDR1 ENHRY, CDR2 SYGVKD. The CDR3 is CASSYSFRGGADGNYGYTF. The CDR3 DNA is TGTGCCAGCAGTTACTCGTTCCGGGGGGGGGCAGACGGTAACTATGGCTACACCTTC.

The sample holds many counts of this clonotype. The chain couples TRBV29-1 to TRBJ2-2; D is undetermined. Trimming shortened V by 3 bases and J by 6 bases, and 5 bases separated the two germline ends. The CDR3 extends over 11 amino acids. In germline, CDR1 is SQVTM, CDR2 ANQGSEA. The chain's CDR3 is CSVEVAGELFF. In DNA, the CDR3 is TGCAGCGTTGAGGTGGCCGGGGAGCTGTTTTTT.

The chain links TRBV20-1 to TRBJ1-1; D remains ambiguous. Germline loops: CDR1 DFQATT, CDR2 SNEGSKA (reference sequence). The CDR3 runs to 13 residues. V lost 0 bases and J 6 bases, leaving 11 bases between the germline ends. The CDR3 sequence: CSARDRRASEAFF. CDR3 in DNA: TGCAGTGCTAGAGACCGGAGGGCTTCTGAAGCTTTCTTT.

This chain connects TRBV12-1 to TRBJ2-7; the DNA was not used to check the table's D call, TRBD2. TRBV12-1 is an annotated pseudogene. CDR3 length: 14 amino acids. CDR3 sequence: CASSLRGPLHEQYF. The DNA of the CDR3 is TGTGCCAGCAGTTTGCGGGGGCCCCTTCACGAGCAGTACTTC.

This clonotype was counted a few times. J is TRBJ2-2 and V is TRBV19, with D possibly TRBD2 on 6 matching bases. CDR1 LNHDA and CDR2 SQIVND come from the germline V gene (reference sequence). The CDR3 length is 14 residues. V lost 11 bases to trimming and J lost 5 bases, with 18 bases between them. CDR3 DNA: TGTGCCTGCACCGGGACTGAGGTAACCGGGGAGCTGTTTTTT. It specifies CACTGTEVTGELFF.

The chain links TRBV29-1 to TRBJ1-4, with a tentative D call TRBD1 (6 bases). This CDR3 region has 14 residues. The germline V gene has CDR1 SQVTM and CDR2 ANQGSEA. Trimming removed 6 bases from V and 0 bases from J, with 11 bases in between. The CDR3 DNA reads as TGCAGCGTCCTAACAGGGTCAACTAATGAAAAACTGTTTTTT. Encoded protein: CSVLTGSTNEKLFF.

Worth noting for this clonotype: A much larger clone differs by one base, so this may be a read error. The chain combines TRBV19 with TRBJ1-1; perhaps TRBD1 as D (6 bases). Germline CDR1 and CDR2: LNHDA and SQIVND (reference sequence). The CDR3 totals 13 residues. CDR3 sequence (DNA): TGTCCCAGCGCCGGGGGCCCGAACACTGAAGCTTTCTTT. Protein product: CPSAGGPNTEAFF.

This clonotype was observed a handful of times. The rearrangement links TRBV7-2 to TRBJ2-7; maybe TRBD1 (6 bases). CDR3 length: 14 amino acids. V gave up 5 bases and J gave up 1 base, with 12 bases separating them. CDR1 is SGHTA and CDR2 is FQGNSA in the germline V gene. The chain's CDR3 is CASSQSGVSYEQYF. The CDR3 nucleotides read TGTGCCAGCAGCCAATCAGGGGTATCCTACGAGCAGTACTTC.

With respect to this clonotype: This clone may be a read error of a much larger clone one base away. The chain has TRBV7-9 and TRBJ1-3; a weak D match, TRBD1 (6 bases). The CDR3 is made up of 15 amino acids. Per the germline V gene, CDR1 is SEHNR and CDR2 is FQNEAQ (reference sequence). V lost 2 bases and J lost 4, with 12 bases in between. CDR3 region: CASSLRGHGGNTIYF. The CDR3 DNA reads as TGTGCCAGCAGCTTAAGGGGACATGGCGGAAACACCATATATTTT.

This clonotype was counted between two and nine times. This chain connects TRBV12-3 or TRBV12-4 to TRBJ1-2, with TRBD1 matching 12 bases. V lost 6 bases, J lost 4 bases, and 6 bases stayed unmatched. The CDR3 covers 15 residues. CDR3 amino acids: CASSQRDRGLYGYTF. The DNA of the CDR3 is TGTGCCAGCAGCCAACGGGACAGGGGGCTCTATGGCTACACCTTC.